This T cell receptor beta chain was captured in a study of cytomegalovirus exposure and HLA in healthy donors. For the study at large: The Caucasian-associated ancestry cluster held roughly 78% of roughly 370 genotyped donors.

13 Jbeta primers and 60 Vbeta primers were used for the PCR. Only in-frame clones appear in the TCRdb table, and some are missing; sequencing was by immunoSEQ multiplex PCR. The sample lists some 140,000 clones; 70% to 80% were seen once. The study, taken as a whole, reports: The authors confirmed in vitro that three CMV-associated chains were specific for CMV antigens.

CDR1 and CDR2 (germline): SGHTS, YDEGEE. Deletions cut 4 bases from V and 4 bases from J, with 11 bases between. The CDR3 covers 13 residues. As for this clone: Its target is unknown.

This TCR derives from a woman aged 40-49 years in good health and CMV-seronegative. The chain couples TRBV5-8 to TRBJ1-2, with D possibly being TRBD1 (5 bases). The sequenced material came from PBMCs. CDR3 sequence (DNA): TGTGCCAGCAGCCCTCAGGGTTTCTATGGCTACACCTTC. Its translation: CASSPQGFYGYTF.